The T cell receptor (beta chain) under discussion was sequenced for a study of T cell responses to AZD1222 COVID-19 vaccine. V dropped 2 bases and J dropped 4 bases, with 12 bases sitting between them. This CDR3 is 14 amino acids long. Germline loops: CDR1 GTSNPN, CDR2 SVGIG (reference sequence). Only in-frame clones appear in the TCRdb table, and some are missing; sequencing was by immunoSEQ multiplex PCR. The table shows under 95,000 clones, with 90% occurring only once. The material sequenced was peripheral blood, taken 28 days after the second AZD1222 dose. The J gene is TRBJ1-5, the V gene TRBV30; the D is unclear. The sequence was collected from an adult who received the AZD1222 COVID-19 vaccine. CDR3 protein: CAWSRTGSNQPQHF. CDR3 sequence (DNA): TGTGCCTGGAGTCGAACGGGAAGTAATCAGCCCCAGCATTTT.